This TCR beta chain originates from a study of T cell responses to AZD1222 COVID-19 vaccine. Background on the study: Second-dose groups at about 4 or about 12 weeks were pooled. Study-level results: Regions left unmutated in variants are reportedly the target of nearly half of spike-specific TCRs.

With V trimmed by 6 bases and J by 4 bases, 5 bases remained unmatched. There are 15 residues in the CDR3. The germline V gene has CDR1 SGHAT and CDR2 FQDESV (reference sequence). To note about this clone: The target antigen is unknown.

The assay was immunoSEQ multiplex PCR, and TCRdb's table has in-frame clones only and misses some. The table has just under 35,000 clones, approximately 86% seen once. This sequence originates from an adult in good health. Sequencing was performed on peripheral blood, taken on day 0 of AZD1222 vaccination. The chain couples TRBV11-1 to TRBJ2-3; TRBD1 aligns across 12 bases. DNA of the CDR3: TGTGCCAGCAGATCCGGGACAGGGGGCGCAGATACGCAGTATTTT. Encoded protein: CASRSGTGGADTQYF.